In its sample, the clone carrying this T cell receptor (beta chain) was seen many times. TCRdb reanalysed the reads using MiXCR and keeps one entry per CDR3 protein. The data contain roughly 230,000 distinct CDR3 sequences, approximately 22% of them singletons. The sample comes from a study of T cell repertoires in cytomegalovirus infection. Across the whole study: CMV infection plus the matching HLA type was flagged by public TCR beta signatures.

This receptor was obtained from a human donor in good health (CMV status not recorded). Some clones in this sample may be carry-over from other donors' samples. Input material: CD8+ T cells from PBMCs.

The chain's CDR3 is CASTRFGMTEAFF. The CDR3 bases are TGTGCCAGCACGCGGTTCGGGATGACTGAAGCTTTCTTT. The chain carries TRBV12-3 or TRBV12-4 and TRBJ1-1; the D is unclear. This CDR3 contains 13 residues. Trimming cost V 7 bases and J 5 bases, with 14 bases left between them.